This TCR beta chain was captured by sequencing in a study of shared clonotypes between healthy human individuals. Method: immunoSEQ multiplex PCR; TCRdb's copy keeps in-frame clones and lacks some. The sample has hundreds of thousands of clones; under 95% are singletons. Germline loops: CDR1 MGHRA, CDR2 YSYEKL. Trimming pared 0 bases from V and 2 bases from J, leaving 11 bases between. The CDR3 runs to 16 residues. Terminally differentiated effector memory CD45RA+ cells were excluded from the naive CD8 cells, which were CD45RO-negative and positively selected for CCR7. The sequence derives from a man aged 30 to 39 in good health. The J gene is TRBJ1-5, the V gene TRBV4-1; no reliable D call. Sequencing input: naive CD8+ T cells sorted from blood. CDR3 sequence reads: CASSQERPSGNQPQHF. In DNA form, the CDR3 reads TGCGCCAGCAGCCAAGAAAGGCCTTCGGGCAATCAGCCCCAGCATTTT.